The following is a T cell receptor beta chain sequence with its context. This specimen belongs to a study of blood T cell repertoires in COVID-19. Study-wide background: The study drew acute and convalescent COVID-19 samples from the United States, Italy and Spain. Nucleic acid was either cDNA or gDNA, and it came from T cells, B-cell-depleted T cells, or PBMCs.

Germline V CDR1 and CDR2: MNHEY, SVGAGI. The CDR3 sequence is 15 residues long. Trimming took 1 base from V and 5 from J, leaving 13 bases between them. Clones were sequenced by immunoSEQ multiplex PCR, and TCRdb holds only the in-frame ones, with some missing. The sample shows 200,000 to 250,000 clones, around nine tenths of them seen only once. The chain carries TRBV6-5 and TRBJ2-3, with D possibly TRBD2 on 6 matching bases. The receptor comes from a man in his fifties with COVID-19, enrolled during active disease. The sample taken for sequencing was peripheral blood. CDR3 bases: TGTGCCAGCAGTTACTGGGGCGGGGTAGTAGATACGCAGTATTTT. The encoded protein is CASSYWGGVVDTQYF.